This T cell receptor beta chain was captured by sequencing in a study of cytomegalovirus exposure and HLA in healthy donors. Study-wide background: Drawn from HLA-typed donors, roughly 87 million unique TCRs were held in an early data release.

On this clone: As yet, its antigen is unknown.

13 Jbeta primers and 60 Vbeta primers were used for the PCR. This table comes from immunoSEQ multiplex PCR, and its TCRdb copy is limited to in-frame clones, with some not included. Here the sample spans approximately 190,000 clones, roughly 80% being singletons. Germline V CDR1 and CDR2: SGHNT, YENEEA. This CDR3 region has 16 residues. The V segment lost 4 bases and the J segment 4 bases; nucleotides outside the gene matches: 11. Study outcomes and limitations: Highly shared sequence variants in one cluster were likely a sequencing artifact.

Input material: PBMCs. The chain uses TRBV11-3 and TRBJ2-5; 8 bases map to TRBD1. The TCR sequence derives from a woman aged 18-29 years in good health and CMV-seronegative. The CDR3 DNA follows: TGTGCCAGCAGCTCCCCCTGGGGACAGGCCGGAGAGACCCAGTACTTC. Amino acids: CASSSPWGQAGETQYF.